A single sample is the source of the 10 T cell receptor beta chains below, sequenced in a study of T cells in Graves' hyperthyroidism and ophthalmopathy. The investigators amplified TCR beta CDR3 regions from RNA transcripts. HTBI primers were the set used in a first-round RT-PCR of the TCR CDR3. TCRdb analysed the multiplex PCR reads with MiXCR anew, one entry per CDR3 protein. The repertoire holds hundreds of thousands of distinct CDR3 sequences, with 15% to 20% as singletons. The sequenced sample was blood. The receptors stem from a woman in her thirties or forties with Graves' ophthalmopathy.

The chain is built from TRBV24-1 and TRBJ2-1; 13 nucleotides agree with TRBD2. V was clipped by 5 bases and J by 7 bases; unmatched bases: 4. This CDR3 is 15 amino acids long. Looked up from germline, CDR1 is KGHDR and CDR2 is SFDVKD. The CDR3 sequence is CATSVGTSGINEQFF. CDR3 nucleotides: TGTGCCACCAGTGTCGGGACTAGCGGGATAAATGAGCAGTTCTTC.

The rearrangement uses TRBV15 and TRBJ2-7, with TRBD1 matching 8 bases. The CDR3 runs to 15 residues. Trimming removed 2 bases from V and 5 bases from J; junction bases left unmatched: 8. The germline V gene encodes CDR1 LNHNV and CDR2 YYDKDF (reference sequence). The CDR3 loop reads CATSRQQGVADEQYF. In nucleotides, the CDR3 is TGTGCCACCAGCAGACAACAGGGGGTCGCGGACGAGCAGTACTTC.

This clonotype occurred a few times. The gene calls are TRBV11-2 and TRBJ1-6, with TRBD1 matching 7 bases. In germline, CDR1 is SGHAT, CDR2 FQNNGV. This CDR3 has 14 residues. The V gene end was trimmed by 3 bases and the J gene end by 13 bases; junction bases not matched to a gene: 9. CDR3 nucleotides: TGTGCCAGCAGCTTCCGCGACAGGGCATCCCCCCTCCACTTT. The encoded protein is CASSFRDRASPLHF.

Ten or more counts support this clonotype. The chain is built from TRBV2 and TRBJ2-5, with 12 bases identical to TRBD1. V was pared by 3 bases and J by 5 bases, with 4 bases of the junction left unmatched. The CDR3 length is 15 residues. Germline loops: CDR1 SNHLY, CDR2 FYNNEI. CDR3 protein: CASSEGTGGWETQYF. Written as DNA, the CDR3 is TGTGCCAGCAGTGAGGGGACAGGGGGCTGGGAGACCCAGTACTTC.

The table lists this clonotype with a few counts. J is TRBJ1-2 and V is TRBV6-5, with D maybe TRBD1 (5 bases). Germline-derived CDR1 and CDR2 are MNHEY and SVGAGI. Trimming removed 2 bases at V and 0 bases at J, with 7 bases between. CDR3 size: 14 residues. The CDR3 DNA reads as TGTGCCAGCAGTTACGGGGGGTCTAACTATGGCTACACCTTC. Its translation: CASSYGGSNYGYTF.

This clonotype showed up many times. The CDR3 DNA reads as TGTGCCAGCAGTTCTCCCTCCGCCAGGGTGGGAGAGACCCAGTACTTC. It translates to CASSSPSARVGETQYF. This rearrangement joins TRBV28 to TRBJ2-5; maybe TRBD1 (5 bases). V was pared by 4 bases and J by 4 bases, with 19 bases between. The CDR3 has 16 amino acids. Looked up from germline, CDR1 is MDHEN and CDR2 is SYDVKM.

The chain uses TRBV2 and TRBJ2-6; tentative D call: TRBD1 (5 bases). This CDR3 spans 16 amino acids. In germline, CDR1 is SNHLY, CDR2 FYNNEI. Trimming shortened V by 6 bases and J by 4 bases, and 16 bases separated the two germline ends. CDR3 residues: CASSNEGVFGANVLTF. The CDR3 region has the DNA TGTGCCAGCAGCAACGAAGGGGTCTTCGGGGCCAACGTCCTGACTTTC.

The genes are TRBV6-1 and TRBJ1-2; weak D call: TRBD1 (5 bases). The CDR3 is 15 amino acids. The germline V gene encodes CDR1 MNHNS and CDR2 SASEGT. V lost 4 bases and J 3 bases, leaving 15 bases between the germline ends. CDR3 amino acids: CASSAAGQGYYGYTF. The DNA of the CDR3 is TGTGCCAGCAGTGCAGCCGGCCAGGGTTACTATGGCTACACCTTC.

This clonotype was observed at least ten times. CDR3 in amino acids: CASRKGFLETQYF. CDR3 in DNA: TGTGCCAGCAGGAAAGGGTTTTTAGAGACCCAGTACTTC. The V and J genes are TRBV6-1 and TRBJ2-5; no firm D call. Trimming took off 6 bases at V and 4 bases at J, with 12 bases between the two ends. This CDR3 is 13 amino acids long. The V gene's germline CDR1 is MNHNS and CDR2 SASEGT.

This chain uses TRBV5-1 with TRBJ1-1; D uncertain. V lost 5 bases and J 5 bases, leaving 10 bases between the germline ends. Germline assignment: CDR1 SGHRS and CDR2 YFSETQ. This CDR3 contains 12 residues. The CDR3 reads CASRKAGTEAFF. The CDR3 DNA is TGCGCCAGCAGAAAGGCGGGTACTGAAGCTTTCTTT. Full variable domain (outside the CDR3, taken from reference TRBV5-1 and TRBJ1-1): KAGVTQTPRYLIKTRGQQVTLSCSPISGHRSVSWYQQTPGQGLQFLFEYFSETQRNKGNFPGRFSGRQFSNSRSEMNVSTLELGDSALYLCASRKAGTEAFFGQGTRLTVV.